This TCR beta chain originates from a study of blood T cell repertoires in COVID-19. The CDR3 totals 16 residues. CDR1 is MNHNY and CDR2 is SVGAGI in the germline V gene (reference sequence). V lost 1 base and J lost 7; bases outside the gene matches: 12. Assay used: immunoSEQ multiplex PCR; TCRdb lists only in-frame clones, some missing. The table shows 200,000 to 250,000 clones, with roughly 85% occurring only once. This clone was observed once. The rearrangement links TRBV6-6 to TRBJ1-1, with 7 positions matching TRBD1. Sequencing was carried out using peripheral blood. The receptor was derived from a woman older than 75 with acute or convalescent COVID-19. This chain's CDR3 is CASSYLGPTGLSEAFF. The CDR3 bases are TGTGCCAGCAGTTACTTGGGACCGACAGGGTTGAGTGAAGCTTTCTTT.